This T cell receptor (beta chain) emerged from a study of T cell changes during pregnancy in multiple sclerosis. The V gene's germline CDR1 is SEHNR and CDR2 FQNEAQ (reference sequence). V was cut by 6 bases and J by 1 base, with 5 bases left in between. This CDR3 region has 12 residues. Assay: immunoSEQ multiplex PCR; the TCRdb copy retains only in-frame clones and omits some. The sample holds tens of thousands of clones, roughly nine tenths seen once. This clonotype was obtained from a female donor with multiple sclerosis, enrolled in a pregnancy study. This sample comprised CD8+ T cells from peripheral blood mononuclear cells, obtained before pregnancy. The V call is TRBV7-9, the J call TRBJ2-3, with no clear D. The CDR3 is CASSFGTDTQYF. In DNA, the CDR3 is TGTGCCAGCAGTTTCGGCACAGATACGCAGTATTTT.